The present T cell receptor beta chain was sequenced within a study of CD8 T cells in Susac syndrome. RNA was extracted with the RNeasy kit, and a quantity of roughly 0.45 to 1 ug was reverse transcribed using random hexamers. TCRdb redid the calling of the immunoSEQ multiplex PCR reads with MiXCR, one entry per CDR3 protein. The table has roughly 250,000 distinct CDR3 sequences, roughly 95% seen once. The specimen sequenced was CD4+ T cells from PBMCs. The origin of this receptor is a human donor with Susac syndrome.

This chain's CDR3 is CASSRRGPTEAFF. The CDR3 DNA sequence: TGTGCCAGCAGCCGGCGGGGGCCGACTGAAGCTTTCTTT. J is TRBJ1-1 and V is TRBV7-9; D may be TRBD1 (6 bases). Germline CDR1 SEHNR, CDR2 FQNEAQ (reference sequence). The CDR3 consists of 13 residues. With 5 bases removed from V and 5 bases from J, the gap between germline ends came to 12 bases. The whole variable domain, filled in from reference TRBV7-9 and TRBJ1-1, reads DTGVSQNPRHKITKRGQNVTFRCDPISEHNRLYWYRQTLGQGPEFLTYFQNEAQLEKSRLLSDRFSAERPKGSFSTLEIQRTEQGDSAMYLCASSRRGPTEAFFGQGTRLTVV.